A single sample is the source of the 32 T cell receptor beta chains below, sequenced in a study of CD8+CD57+ T cells in acquired aplastic anemia. The TCR beta profiling, which covered VDJ combination and CDR3 sequence, was carried out using genomic DNA as the template. A single record per CDR3 protein comes from TCRdb applying MiXCR to the reads. The top ten hold 30% to 35% of the sample, which has about 110,000 distinct CDR3 sequences, roughly 51% seen once. Sequencing used sorted CD4+, CD8+, or CD8+CD57+ T cells (not recorded which) from PBMCs. These receptors were taken from a human donor in good health, serving as a control.

This clonotype was seen just once. This CDR3 is CATGRVGTYEQYF. CDR3 nucleotides: TGTGCCACCGGGAGGGTAGGAACCTACGAGCAGTACTTC. This chain connects TRBV24-1 to TRBJ2-7; 7 bases match TRBD2. Germline CDR1 and CDR2: KGHDR and SFDVKD. The CDR3 is 13 amino acids. The ends lost 9 bases at V and 2 bases at J; junction bases unmatched: 6.

The genes are TRBV19 and TRBJ2-7; 7 nucleotides match TRBD1. This CDR3 is 13 amino acids long. V lost 4 bases, J lost 3 bases, and 3 bases stayed unmatched. Germline CDR1 is LNHDA and CDR2 is SQIVND (reference sequence). The CDR3 region is CASSKDRSYEQYF. Here the CDR3 DNA reads TGTGCCAGTAGTAAGGACAGGAGCTACGAGCAGTACTTC.

The DNA of the CDR3 is TGTGCCAGCAGCTTAAATGGGGGGCTCTACGAGCAGTACTTC. Translating it yields CASSLNGGLYEQYF. The rearrangement joins TRBV7-6 to TRBJ2-7; the D call may be TRBD1 or TRBD2 (6 bases each). CDR1 and CDR2 (germline): SGHVS, FNYEAQ. The V end was cut by 2 bases, the J end by 3 bases, with 11 bases between. CDR3 length equals 14 residues.

As to this clonotype: It may be a read error: a sequence one base away is much more abundant. The conserved final phenylalanine or tryptophan is absent from the CDR3, which likely points to a read error. The chain combines TRBV10-3 with TRBJ1-5; D ambiguous. V shed 10 bases and J shed 6 bases, with 7 bases lying between them. This CDR3 contains 10 residues. The germline V gene has CDR1 ENHRY and CDR2 SYGVKD. For the CDR3, the DNA is TGTGCCAGCAATTTTCAGCCCCAGCATTCT. Translating gives CASNFQPQHS.

This clonotype has a handful of counts. This chain uses TRBV2 with TRBJ1-4, with 7 bases fitting TRBD1. Trimming at V came to 4 bases and at J to 6 bases, leaving 8 bases not matched to a gene. Germline V lookup: CDR1 SNHLY, CDR2 FYNNEI. CDR3 length: 15 amino acids. CDR3 sequence: CASSATGIVDEKLFF. The CDR3 bases are TGTGCCAGCAGTGCGACAGGGATTGTGGATGAAAAACTGTTTTTT.

V usage is TRBV6-1 and J usage is TRBJ1-5; D is possibly TRBD1 (6 bases). From germline, CDR1 is MNHNS and CDR2 SASEGT. CDR3 length: 14 amino acids. V lost 6 bases and J lost 8, with 17 bases in between. The CDR3 sequence: CASSPKQGLEPQHF. The CDR3 nucleotides read TGTGCCAGCAGCCCCAAACAGGGCTTGGAGCCCCAGCATTTT.

In the case of this clonotype: This could be a read error, since a much larger clone is one nucleotide away. The J gene is TRBJ2-3, the V gene TRBV4-1, with D possibly TRBD1 on 5 matching bases. The J call is uncertain, as TRBJ1-5 better fits the DNA end. Per the germline V gene, CDR1 is MGHRA and CDR2 is YSYEKL. CDR3 length equals 18 residues. This CDR3 is CASSPSTKDTASTDTQHF. CDR3 nucleotide sequence: TGCGCCAGCAGCCCGAGCACCAAGGACACTGCTAGCACAGATACGCAGCATTTT.

The V call is TRBV9, the J call TRBJ1-1; D is ambiguous. Germline V CDR1 and CDR2: SGDLS, YYNGEE. The CDR3 covers 11 residues. With 4 bases removed from V and 4 bases from J, the gap between germline ends came to 5 bases. CDR3 residues: CASSPLTEAFF. The DNA of the CDR3 is TGTGCCAGCAGCCCCCTCACTGAAGCTTTCTTT.

The V call is TRBV2, the J call TRBJ1-5; 7 bases fit TRBD1. After removal of 6 bases from V and 8 bases from J, the junction contained 13 bases not matched to a gene. CDR3 length: 15 residues. The germline V gene encodes CDR1 SNHLY and CDR2 FYNNEI. CDR3 sequence (DNA): TGTGCCAGCAGGGCGAGAGACGGGACAGCGGAGCCCCAGCATTTT. It yields the protein CASRARDGTAEPQHF. Based on the CDR3 plus reference TRBV2 and TRBJ1-5, the full variable domain is EPEVTQTPSHQVTQMGQEVILRCVPISNHLYFYWYRQILGQKVEFLVSFYNNEISEKSEIFDDQFSVERPDGSNFTLKIRSTKLEDSAMYFCASRARDGTAEPQHFGDGTRLSIL.

This clonotype was seen many times. The V and J genes are TRBV4-3 and TRBJ1-1; D is perhaps TRBD1 (5 bases). Germline V gene data show CDR1 as LGHNA and CDR2 as YSLEER. The CDR3 extends over 15 amino acids. Trimming left V 5 bases short and J 1 base short, with 14 bases between. CDR3 residues: CASSSRQSPNTEAFF. CDR3 sequence (DNA): TGCGCCAGCAGCTCAAGACAGAGCCCGAACACTGAAGCTTTCTTT.

This clonotype was recorded only once. Germline is not matched at one junction end, which may reflect a read error. This chain connects TRBV24-1 to TRBJ1-6; unclear D gene. There are 12 residues in the CDR3. Per germline, CDR1 KGHDR and CDR2 SFDVKD. The CDR3 sequence is CASGLRDSPLRF. CDR3 DNA sequence: TGTGCCAGCGGTTTAAGGGATTCACCCCTCCGCTTT.

V gene TRBV24-1 combines with J gene TRBJ1-2, with D possibly matching TRBD1 (5 bases). V was pared by 6 bases and J by 8 bases, with 18 bases between. This CDR3 comprises 14 residues. Germline CDR1 is KGHDR and CDR2 is SFDVKD. CDR3 protein: CATSRGREVWGYTF. CDR3 DNA sequence: TGTGCCACCAGTAGGGGCAGGGAAGTTTGGGGCTACACCTTC.

At least ten counts were recorded for this clonotype. CDR3 sequence: CAWSSTGTNEKLFF. The CDR3 DNA reads as TGTGCCTGGAGTTCGACAGGGACTAATGAAAAACTGTTTTTT. The V and J genes are TRBV30 and TRBJ1-4; 7 bases are a match to TRBD1. The CDR3 contains 14 residues. After removal of 2 bases from V and 2 bases from J, the junction contained 2 bases not matched to a gene. The germline gives CDR1 GTSNPN, CDR2 SVGIG (reference sequence).

There are many counts of this clonotype. The genes are TRBV24-1 and TRBJ2-5, with D perhaps TRBD1 (6 bases). Germline-derived CDR1 and CDR2 are KGHDR and SFDVKD. V lost 3 bases and J lost 4, with 8 bases in between. This CDR3 region has 13 residues. CDR3 residues: CATSDQGGETQYF. CDR3 coding DNA: TGTGCCACCAGTGATCAAGGGGGAGAGACCCAGTACTTC.

To note about this clonotype: Just one base apart from a much larger clone, this may be a read error. V is TRBV12-3 or TRBV12-4 and J is TRBJ2-3; maybe TRBD1 (5 bases). The CDR3 totals 14 residues. Between the trimmed V and J ends, which lost 7 bases and 2 bases, there was a span of 13 bases. CDR3 loop: CASNQGRDTDTQYF. CDR3 in DNA: TGTGCCAGCAATCAGGGCAGGGACACAGATACGCAGTATTTT.

This clonotype was detected ten times or more. The chain is built from TRBV5-5 and TRBJ1-2, with 7 bases identical to TRBD1. V trimming: 2 bases; J trimming: 0 bases; junction bases outside the gene matches: 7. CDR1 SGHKS and CDR2 YYEKEE come from the germline V gene (reference sequence). This CDR3 has 16 residues. The CDR3 nucleotides are TGTGCCAGCAGCTTAGGGGACAGAATATCTAACTATGGCTACACCTTC. It specifies CASSLGDRISNYGYTF.

The chain uses TRBV7-3 and TRBJ2-2; D call uncertain. Germline assignment: CDR1 SGHTA and CDR2 FQGTGA. With 0 bases removed from V and 1 base from J, the gap between germline ends came to 0 bases. The CDR3 runs 13 residues. Written as DNA, the CDR3 is TGTGCCAGCAGCTTAACGAACACCGGGGAGCTGTTTTTT. Translated: CASSLTNTGELFF.

The CDR3 spells CSARGGQSGRDTEAFF. The DNA of the CDR3 is TGCAGTGCTAGAGGGGGGCAGTCCGGCAGGGACACTGAAGCTTTCTTT. The chain links TRBV20-1 to TRBJ1-1; tentatively, D is TRBD1 (6 bases). The CDR3 totals 16 residues. The ends were cut back, 1 base at V and 3 bases at J, with 18 bases in the middle. CDR1 is DFQATT, CDR2 SNEGSKA, per germline (reference sequence).

This clonotype was counted many times. The chain links TRBV7-3 to TRBJ2-1; 8 positions match TRBD2. The CDR3 has 17 residues. Germline CDR1 reads SGHTA; CDR2 reads FQGTGA. Trimming at V came to 0 bases and at J to 9 bases, leaving 13 bases not matched to a gene. CDR3 nucleotides: TGTGCCAGCAGCTTAACGTTACGGGGGGGCCGGTTGGGTGAGCAGTTCTTC. Its translation is CASSLTLRGGRLGEQFF.

The chain couples TRBV27 to TRBJ1-5; a weak D match, TRBD1 (6 bases). V dropped 3 bases and J dropped 0 bases, with 18 bases sitting between them. CDR1 is MNHEY, CDR2 SMNVEV, per germline (reference sequence). This CDR3 has 18 amino acids. CDR3 residues: CASSLAGAENYSNQPQHF. CDR3 sequence (DNA): TGTGCCAGCAGTTTGGCGGGGGCCGAAAATTATAGCAATCAGCCCCAGCATTTT.

This clonotype was counted many times. This chain connects TRBV9 to TRBJ2-7; D uncertain. This CDR3 comprises 14 residues. From germline, CDR1 is SGDLS and CDR2 YYNGEE. V lost 3 bases and J 2 bases, leaving 12 bases between the germline ends. This CDR3 is CASSGSTETYEQYF. The DNA of the CDR3 is TGTGCCAGCAGCGGATCGACGGAGACCTACGAGCAGTACTTC.

A remark on this clonotype: The junction differs from germline at one of its ends, possibly a read error. The chain recombines TRBV25-1 with TRBJ1-4; TRBD1 agrees at 9 bases. Germline CDR1 reads MGHDK; CDR2 reads SYGVNS. The CDR3 consists of 15 residues. The CDR3 nucleotides read TGTGCCAGCAGCCGGGACAGGGTACGGAACGAAAGACTGTTTTTT. This encodes CASSRDRVRNERLFF.

V and J are TRBV12-3 or TRBV12-4 and TRBJ1-2; 11 bases are a match to TRBD1. This CDR3 has 14 residues. The V and J ends lost 2 bases and 6 bases, in that order; junction bases with no gene match: 2. DNA of the CDR3: TGTGCCAGCAGTTTATGGGACAGGGGGAATGGCTACACCTTC. Its protein product is CASSLWDRGNGYTF.

This chain joins TRBV4-2 and TRBJ1-1; D unresolved. Germline loops: CDR1 LGHNA, CDR2 YNFKEQ. The CDR3 contains 17 residues. V lost 3 bases and J lost 0, with 17 bases in between. The CDR3, as DNA: TGTGCCAGCAGCCATCCGAAGGCGACGGGATTGAACACTGAAGCTTTCTTT. Translating it yields CASSHPKATGLNTEAFF.

This clonotype was counted at least ten times. The chain recombines TRBV3-1 with TRBJ2-7; no clear D. The CDR3 has 14 residues. Trimming removed 1 base from V and 0 bases from J, with 7 bases in between. Per the germline V gene, CDR1 is LGHDT and CDR2 is YNNKEL (reference sequence). The CDR3 bases are TGTGCCAGCAGCCAAGGAGGCACCTCCTACGAGCAGTACTTC. This gives the protein CASSQGGTSYEQYF.

This clonotype was seen at least ten times. This chain joins TRBV11-2 and TRBJ2-5; 7 bases agree with TRBD2. The length of the CDR3 is 13 residues. The V gene's germline CDR1 is SGHAT and CDR2 FQNNGV. V lost 3 bases to trimming and J lost 5 bases; unmatched junction nucleotides: 3. CDR3 residues: CASSFWGGETQYF. The CDR3 coding sequence is TGTGCCAGCAGCTTCTGGGGGGGGGAGACCCAGTACTTC.

The rearrangement uses TRBV11-1 and TRBJ2-5; 12 bases match TRBD1. From germline, CDR1 is SGHAT and CDR2 FQDESV (reference sequence). The J segment lost 4 bases and the V segment lost 7 bases, leaving 16 bases of the junction unmatched. The CDR3 has 18 amino acids. The CDR3 sequence: CASIPYPGTGGSGETQYF. Here the CDR3 DNA reads TGTGCCAGCATCCCTTACCCCGGGACAGGGGGCTCGGGAGAGACCCAGTACTTC.

This chain connects TRBV9 to TRBJ1-2; TRBD1 is a possible D gene (6 bases). Germline V gives CDR1 SGDLS, CDR2 YYNGEE. The CDR3 spans 15 residues. The germline V and J ends were trimmed by 3 bases and 0 bases, with 12 bases remaining between them. CDR3 residues: CASSGRGGANYGYTF. For the CDR3, the DNA is TGTGCCAGCAGCGGACGAGGGGGGGCTAACTATGGCTACACCTTC.

Many counts were recorded for this clonotype. The rearrangement links TRBV11-2 to TRBJ1-1; D is uncertain. V was clipped by 5 bases and J by 7 bases, with 11 bases between them. In germline, CDR1 is SGHAT, CDR2 FQNNGV. There are 12 residues in the CDR3. The CDR3 DNA follows: TGTGCCAGCAGCCCACGCCCACGTGAAGCTTTCTTT. Translated, it gives CASSPRPREAFF.

This clonotype turned up a few times. V and J are TRBV10-3 and TRBJ2-3; TRBD1 might be the D (6 bases). Germline assignment: CDR1 ENHRY and CDR2 SYGVKD. This CDR3 contains 14 residues. V lost 7 bases, J lost 3 bases, and 14 bases lay in between. DNA of the CDR3: TGTGCCATCACCCAGGGGCTAGATACAGATACGCAGTATTTT. Protein sequence: CAITQGLDTDTQYF.

This chain connects TRBV25-1 to TRBJ2-7, with D possibly matching TRBD1 (7 bases). Germline loops: CDR1 MGHDK, CDR2 SYGVNS. The CDR3 has 13 residues. CDR3 sequence reads: CARPGDSTYEQYF. In DNA, the CDR3 is TGTGCTAGACCGGGGGACAGCACCTACGAGCAGTACTTC.

This clonotype has at least ten counts. The V gene is TRBV2, the J gene TRBJ1-1, with D possibly TRBD1 on 5 matching bases. This CDR3 has 17 residues. The V gene lost 3 bases and the J gene lost 0 bases, with 17 bases spanning the gap. Germline V gene data show CDR1 as SNHLY and CDR2 as FYNNEI. This chain's CDR3 is CASSDSGGGYMNTEAFF. Written as DNA, the CDR3 is TGTGCCAGCAGTGATTCGGGGGGGGGTTACATGAACACTGAAGCTTTCTTT.